This TCR beta chain is drawn from a study of identical twins. Findings and caveats of the study: Out-of-frame alpha sequences common to twins exhibited an excess of low generation probability.

Comments on this clonotype: Its cognate antigen is unknown.

TCRdb passed the 5' RACE reads through MiXCR, listing each CDR3 protein once. Of nearly 900,000 distinct CDR3 sequences in the sample, roughly an eighth were seen once. J lost 3 bases, V lost 5 bases, and 8 bases had no gene match. The germline V gene has CDR1 MNHNS and CDR2 SASEGT. CDR3 length: 15 residues. These data also featured in a second study, about yellow fever vaccine responses in identical twins.

The chain has TRBV6-1 and TRBJ2-7; 9 bases match TRBD1. This clonotype originated in a woman aged 18 to 35 in good health. Input material: PBMCs. Written as DNA, the CDR3 is TGTGCCAGCAGTCCCGGGACAGGGAAGGTCTACGAGCAGTACTTC. It translates to CASSPGTGKVYEQYF.